This TCR beta chain appears in the sequencing data of a study of blood T cell repertoires in COVID-19 (dated by TCRdb to the early 2020s). Regarding the complete study: The collaborator samples originated in the United States, Italy and Spain and spanned the acute and convalescent phases of COVID-19. The prospective study material was composed of cDNA or gDNA derived from T cells, B-cell-depleted T cells, or PBMCs. Sample metadata almost always included a de-identified subject ID, COVID-19 status, age in years and sex. Deeply sampled blood TCRbeta repertoires from subjects exposed to, actively infected with, or recovered from COVID-19 were included in the dataset. Where available, HLA class I and class II types were taken from metadata supplied by the sample provider and were not determined by assay-based typing. Samples came from the ongoing ImmuneRACE study (first 160 participants) plus 1,254 subjects from 6 global collaborators. The repertoires were made available in a free public database intended to serve as a resource for research on the immune response to SARS-CoV-2.

Remarks on this clone: Its antigen remains unidentified. The input lacks base qualities; no much larger clone sits a single base away.

TCRbeta CDR3 regions were amplified from genomic DNA using the immunoSEQ Assay, a bias-controlled multiplex PCR. The authors processed their data as follows. Nucleated cell counts per sample were estimated from amplification of reference gene primers within the assay. To quantify the absolute abundance of each unique TCRbeta CDR3 rearrangement, sequence reads were collapsed and filtered. For each sample, productive Simpson clonality was calculated as the square root of Simpson's diversity index over productive rearrangements. This is the immuneACCESS table as TCRdb keeps it, with only in-frame sequences that have V and J called. A part of the clones is gone; compared with another copy, unresolved V genes explain less than half, and the rest is unexplained. The DNA gave D and trimming, while V, J and clone size come from that table. The sample profile shows 89,000 or so clones; more than 80% of them were found once. The ten largest clonotypes hold less than 3% of the sample.

From the cysteine up to the phenylalanine, the CDR3 has a length of 16 residues. Of all the DNA, just the CDR3 is kept, 48 bases in frame from base 1. V loses 0 bases, J loses 0 bases, and the germline ends lie 9 bases apart. As encoded in the germline V gene (reference sequence), CDR1 is LGHDT while CDR2 is YNNKEL. Results the study describes overall, beyond this receptor: The amount of clinical and demographic metadata varied by source and participant and was provided uncurated.

One collaborating source in Seattle enrolled patients while the patients were actively infected and followed the patients over time throughout the course of disease. Each collaborating institution followed its own protocols to collect whole blood in K2EDTA tubes. For TCRbeta analysis, collaborators shipped samples in one of three forms: frozen whole blood, isolated PBMCs, or DNA extracted from either of those sample types. Sequenced sample: peripheral blood. The rearrangement combines TRBV3-1 (or the pseudogene TRBV3-2) with TRBJ1-3; the D segment could be TRBD1, given 5 matching bases. The receptor's source is a man aged 50-60 years with COVID-19, enrolled during active disease. Here is the DNA: TGTGCCAGCAGCCAAGAGACAGTACACTCTGGAAACACCATATATTTT. Translated, it gives CASSQETVHSGNTIYF.